The rows below give T cell receptor beta chains drawn from one sample of a study of T cell repertoires in cytomegalovirus infection. TCRdb recomputed calls from the reads with MiXCR, one row per CDR3 protein. The table shows 110,000 or so distinct CDR3 sequences, with roughly 31% occurring only once. The antigens these receptors bind are not known. Sequencing used CD8+ T cells from cultured PBMCs, obtained from culture after CMV antigen stimulation. These TCRs come from a human donor in good health (CMV status not recorded). Some clones in this sample may be carry-over from other donors' samples. CDR3s include the opening cysteine and the closing phenylalanine or tryptophan. D genes are given only for firm matches. Only some rows state a clone size, as once, few, many or a class for expanded clones.

>NA|TRBV7-9|TRBJ1-4|NA
TGTGCCAGCAGCTTACCAGGGAATGAAAAACTGTTTTTT
CASSLPGNEKLFF
>NA|TRBV4-1|TRBJ2-5|many
TGCGCCAGCAGCCATAGTGCGGTTCGGGACTCCACGGGTGGCGAGACCCAGTACTTC
CASSHSAVRDSTGGETQYF
>NA|TRBV7-6|TRBJ1-1|NA
TGTGCCAGCAGCTCTTCTTGGGCTGAAGCTTTCTTT
CASSSSWAEAFF
>NA|TRBV7-9|TRBJ2-5|NA
TGTGCCAGCAGCTTAGTTCGGGGAGCTAGCGAGACCCAGTACTTC
CASSLVRGASETQYF
>TRBD2|TRBV7-8|TRBJ2-7|NA
TGTGCCAGCAGTTGGGGAGGGACCACCTACGAGCAGTACTTC
CASSWGGTTYEQYF
>TRBD1|TRBV20-1|TRBJ1-5|few
TGCAGTGCTAGAGGTGCGACAGGGGGAGATCAGCCCCAGCATTTT
CSARGATGGDQPQHF
>TRBD2|TRBV20-1|TRBJ2-3|NA
TGCAGTGTCAGGACTAGCGGGGGGTTGGCAGATACGCAGTATTTT
CSVRTSGGLADTQYF
>TRBD1|TRBV4-1|TRBJ2-3|many
TGCGCCAGCAGCCGGGACAGGGTTAGCACAGATACGCAGTATTTT
CASSRDRVSTDTQYF
>NA|TRBV7-2|TRBJ1-2|NA
TGTGCCAGTTACAGGGAGTCAATTAACTATGGCTACACCTTC
CASYRESINYGYTF
>TRBD2|TRBV6-2/TRBV6-3|TRBJ2-1|NA
TGTGCCAGTGAAGAGCGGGGGGGCCTCGTCAATGAGCAGTTCTTC
CASEERGGLVNEQFF
>NA|TRBV28|TRBJ2-5|few
TGTGCCAGCAGTCTCGTGTCGGGGGCCGACCAAGAGACCCAGTACTTC
CASSLVSGADQETQYF
>NA|TRBV7-6|TRBJ1-1|many
TGTGCCAGCAGCTTAGCGCTGGGCAGTGCTGAAGCTTTCTTT
CASSLALGSAEAFF
>NA|TRBV19|TRBJ1-5|NA
TGTGCCAGTAGTATCGGGGGCGCCGGAAGCCTCAGCCCCCAGCATTTT
CASSIGGAGSLSPQHF
>NA|TRBV12-3/TRBV12-4|TRBJ2-1|few
TGTGCCAGCAGTATCCGGGACTTGAGCAATGAGCAGTTCTTC
CASSIRDLSNEQFF
>TRBD1|TRBV7-8|TRBJ2-4|many
TGTGCCAGCAGCTTGGGACAGGGATATCTAGCCAAAAACATTCAGTACTTC
CASSLGQGYLAKNIQYF
>NA|TRBV19|TRBJ2-2|few
TGTGCCAGTAGTCCCCCCATCCAACGTCCAGCCACCGGGGAGCTGTTTTTT
CASSPPIQRPATGELFF
>NA|TRBV20-1|TRBJ1-4|NA
TGCAGTGCGCCAGAAGGGGGTAATGAAAAACTGTTTTTT
CSAPEGGNEKLFF